A selection of T cell receptor beta chains follows, all from one sample in a study of blood T cells in healthy people across ages. TCRdb reprocessed the 5' RACE reads with MiXCR, giving one entry per CDR3 protein. The data contain 1.5 million to 2 million distinct CDR3 sequences, 30% to 35% of them singletons. Sequencing input: blood. Receptors were obtained from a woman aged 25 to 39 in good health. Each CDR3 is given with its conserved first and last residue. The order of the fields is D gene, clone size, V gene, J gene, CDR3 DNA, CDR3 protein. A D gene is named only where the DNA matches it firmly. A clone size is listed for some rows: how often the clone was seen (once, few, many), or a class if it is expanded.

>TRBD1|.|TRBV12-3/TRBV12-4|TRBJ2-2
TGTGCCAGCACCCCCACCGGGACAGGGGTACTGGGGTGGACCGGGGAGCTGTTTTTT
CASTPTGTGVLGWTGELFF
>TRBD1|.|TRBV6-2/TRBV6-3|TRBJ2-5
TGTGCCAGCACTAAGCGGGACAGGGGGGAGACCCAGTACTTC
CASTKRDRGETQYF
>TRBD1|few|TRBV27|TRBJ1-2
TGTGCCAGCAGCCCGGGGGGGACAGGGTCCTATGGCTACACCTTC
CASSPGGTGSYGYTF
>.|.|TRBV5-1|TRBJ2-1
TGCGCCAGCAGCTTGGGTGCCCCTTATAGTGTTAATGAGCAGTTCTTC
CASSLGAPYSVNEQFF
>TRBD2|.|TRBV20-1|TRBJ2-5
TGCAGTGCTAGAGATCCGGGCGGGGAGGGAGAGACCCAGTACTTC
CSARDPGGEGETQYF
>.|many|TRBV20-1|TRBJ2-7
TGCAGTGCCGTCAGGAGGCTTAGCTCCTACGAGCAGTACTTC
CSAVRRLSSYEQYF
>.|.|TRBV28|TRBJ2-3
TGTGCCAGCTACCCCCCCCCAGATACGCAGTATTTT
CASYPPPDTQYF
>TRBD1|once|TRBV5-5|TRBJ2-3
TGTGCCAGCAGCTTGGTACAGGGGGTAGTAGATACGCAGTATTTT
CASSLVQGVVDTQYF
>.|.|TRBV5-1|TRBJ2-1
TGCGCCAGCAGCTTGGAGAGGGGGGTTCACAATGAGCAGTTCTTC
CASSLERGVHNEQFF
>TRBD1|few|TRBV20-1|TRBJ1-1
TGCAGTGCTTACCGACGGACAGGGGAGAACACTGAAGCTTTCTTT
CSAYRRTGENTEAFF
>.|once|TRBV7-8|TRBJ2-1
TGTGCCAGCAGCTTAGCTTCGGGGAGCAATGAGCAGTTCTTC
CASSLASGSNEQFF
>.|few|TRBV12-3/TRBV12-4|TRBJ2-2
TGTGCCAGCAGCAAAAAAGGGACGATGAACACCGGGGAGCTGTTTTTT
CASSKKGTMNTGELFF
>TRBD2|.|TRBV6-1|TRBJ2-3
TGTGCCAGCAGTGCATATAGCGGGAGGAGAGATACGCAGTATTTT
CASSAYSGRRDTQYF
>TRBD2|.|TRBV24-1|TRBJ2-1
TGTGCCACCGGACTAGCAAATGAGCAGTTCTTC
CATGLANEQFF
>.|.|TRBV20-1|TRBJ2-2
TGCAGTGCCCCCAAGCCGGGCGGGGAGCTGTTTTTT
CSAPKPGGELFF